This T cell receptor (beta chain) appears in the sequencing data of a study of shared clonotypes between healthy human individuals. CDR1 is SEHNR and CDR2 is FQNEAQ in the germline V gene (reference sequence). The CDR3 has 16 residues. V lost 3 bases and J lost 5; bases outside the gene matches: 7. In the case of this clone: Its cognate antigen is unknown.

The table came from immunoSEQ multiplex PCR; TCRdb's copy has only in-frame clones and leaves some out. This sample has around 940,000 clones, with about three quarters found just once. The study's findings and limits: Naive subsets, compared against memory subsets, generally had larger estimated richness values.

The receptor was isolated from a man between 18 and 29 years old in good health. The sample consisted of memory CD4+ T cells sorted from blood. The subset denotes: CD45RA-negative fraction. V is TRBV7-9 and J is TRBJ1-6, with 7 nucleotides matching TRBD1. DNA of the CDR3: TGTGCCAGCAGCTTCACCGGGACAGCTAATAATTCACCCCTCCACTTT. Amino acids: CASSFTGTANNSPLHF.